This passage covers 14 T cell receptor beta chains from one sample sequenced in a study of response to subunit inactivated influenza vaccine. Each CDR3 protein gets one entry after TCRdb re-called the RT-PCR reads with MiXCR. The sample contains 500,000 or so distinct CDR3 sequences, 16% of which appear only once. Source: CD4+ T cells sorted from PBMCs, taken 23 months after vaccination. These receptor sequences come from a man aged 50-75 years who received an inactivated influenza vaccine.

Only a few counts were recorded for this clonotype. The chain carries TRBV20-1 and TRBJ2-3; 11 positions match TRBD2. V was pared by 0 bases and J by 2 bases, with 7 bases of the junction left unmatched. CDR1 is DFQATT and CDR2 is SNEGSKA in the germline V gene (reference sequence). This CDR3 has 17 residues. The CDR3 DNA is TGCAGTGCTAGAGATTTCGGGACTAGCGGCAACACAGATACGCAGTATTTT. Translated, it gives CSARDFGTSGNTDTQYF.

This clonotype was counted between two and nine times. The chain joins TRBV4-3 to TRBJ1-1, with D hard to call. V was cut by 0 bases and J by 0 bases, with 11 bases left in between. This CDR3 spans 16 amino acids. The germline CDR1 and CDR2 sequences are LGHNA and YSLEER. The CDR3 reads CASSQDLVFMNTEAFF. The CDR3 region has the DNA TGCGCCAGCAGCCAAGATCTGGTATTCATGAACACTGAAGCTTTCTTT.

A few counts support this clonotype. This chain uses TRBV12-3 or TRBV12-4 with TRBJ2-1, with 9 bases aligning to TRBD1. J gave up 9 bases and V 4 bases, and 10 bases lay outside the gene matches. CDR3 length: 15 residues. The CDR3: CASSSTAGQGGEQFF. DNA of the CDR3: TGTGCCAGCAGTTCCACCGCGGGACAGGGCGGTGAGCAGTTCTTC.

This clonotype has more than one count but fewer than ten. V usage is TRBV20-1 and J usage is TRBJ2-7; 7 bases align to TRBD2. This CDR3 has 14 residues. The germline V gene encodes CDR1 DFQATT and CDR2 SNEGSKA (reference sequence). V was clipped by 3 bases and J by 6 bases; unmatched bases: 11. The CDR3 nucleotides read TGCAGTGCTAGTCCCGGGACTACCGTCGGCGAGCAGTACTTC. Translating it yields CSASPGTTVGEQYF.

The V gene is TRBV5-1, the J gene TRBJ2-1; 9 bases are shared with TRBD1. The CDR3 is 16 residues long. The germline V gene has CDR1 SGHRS and CDR2 YFSETQ. Trimming took 4 bases from V and 2 from J; bases not matched to a gene: 7. CDR3 sequence reads: CASSRTGQGAYNEQFF. The CDR3 nucleotides are TGCGCCAGCAGCAGGACGGGACAGGGTGCCTACAATGAGCAGTTCTTC.

V gene TRBV19 combines with J gene TRBJ2-4, with D possibly being TRBD1 (6 bases). Germline CDR1 and CDR2: LNHDA and SQIVND (reference sequence). The V end was cut by 3 bases, the J end by 9 bases, with 24 bases between. The CDR3 extends over 17 amino acids. DNA of the CDR3: TGTGCCAGTAGTATTGGGGGCACAAAGACGGCGAGTGGCATTCAGTACTTC. Translating gives CASSIGGTKTASGIQYF.

This clonotype was picked up a small number of times. The V gene is TRBV27, the J gene TRBJ1-1, with unresolved D. Looked up from germline, CDR1 is MNHEY and CDR2 is SMNVEV (reference sequence). CDR3 length: 16 amino acids. V lost 2 bases, J lost 5 bases, and 18 bases lay in between. The CDR3 sequence: CASSLHGTNVGTEAFF. As DNA, the CDR3 is TGTGCCAGCAGTTTACATGGAACCAACGTTGGAACTGAAGCTTTCTTT.

This chain uses TRBV28 with TRBJ1-1; the D gene is possibly TRBD1 (6 bases). This CDR3 region has 13 residues. CDR1 is MDHEN, CDR2 SYDVKM, per germline. V lost 7 bases, J lost 7 bases, and 16 bases lay in between. CDR3 amino acids: CASKVGQINEAFF. CDR3 coding DNA: TGTGCCAGCAAGGTTGGACAGATTAATGAAGCTTTCTTT.

This clonotype appeared many times. The rearrangement uses TRBV20-1 and TRBJ1-6; D remains unclear. V lost 1 base to trimming and J lost 8 bases, with 9 bases between them. CDR3 length equals 13 residues. Germline V gene data show CDR1 as DFQATT and CDR2 as SNEGSKA (reference sequence). CDR3 nucleotides: TGCAGTGCTAGAGGGTACAGAGATTCACCCCTCCACTTT. Its translation is CSARGYRDSPLHF.

There are many counts of this clonotype. The rearrangement joins TRBV7-8 to TRBJ1-1; D is unresolved. CDR1 SGHVS and CDR2 FQNEAQ come from the germline V gene. This CDR3 spans 14 amino acids. V gave up 5 bases and J gave up 1 base, with 11 bases separating them. The CDR3 sequence: CASSPGRANTEAFF. DNA for the CDR3: TGTGCCAGCAGCCCCGGACGGGCGAACACTGAAGCTTTCTTT. The full variable domain, rest sourced from reference TRBV7-8 and TRBJ1-1, is GAGVSQSPRYKVAKRGQDVALRCDPISGHVSLFWYQQALGQGPEFLTYFQNEAQLDKSGLPSDRFFAERPEGSVSTLKIQRTQQEDSAVYLCASSPGRANTEAFFGQGTRLTVV.

In this sample, this clonotype turned up a few times. The chain is built from TRBV27 and TRBJ1-6; the D is unclear. The V gene lost 3 bases and the J gene lost 7 bases, with 10 bases spanning the gap. The germline gives CDR1 MNHEY, CDR2 SMNVEV (reference sequence). The CDR3 contains 14 residues. The CDR3 spells CASSFQKLNSPLHF. The CDR3 nucleotides read TGTGCCAGCAGTTTCCAGAAACTCAATTCACCCCTCCACTTT.

This clonotype has just a few counts. This chain joins TRBV4-2 and TRBJ2-7; 12 nucleotides align to TRBD1. J lost 4 bases, V lost 0 bases, and 7 bases had no gene match. CDR3 length: 17 residues. Germline V gives CDR1 LGHNA, CDR2 YNFKEQ. The CDR3 DNA reads TGTGCCAGCAGCCAAGATGTGGGACAGGGGGCAGGGTACGAGCAGTACTTC. Translating it yields CASSQDVGQGAGYEQYF.

This clonotype occurred a few times. CDR3 bases: TGCAGTGCAGAGAGGGGGAGCTCCTATAATTCACCCCTCCACTTT. Its protein is CSAERGSSYNSPLHF. V is TRBV20-1 and J is TRBJ1-6; D might be TRBD1 (6 bases). The length of the CDR3 is 15 residues. Germline V CDR1 and CDR2: DFQATT, SNEGSKA (reference sequence). Trimming took 6 bases from V and 0 from J, leaving 12 bases between them.

This clonotype has a handful of counts. V and J are TRBV20-1 and TRBJ1-2; TRBD1 aligns across 7 bases. Germline V gene lookup returns CDR1 DFQATT and CDR2 SNEGSKA (reference sequence). Germline trimming cut 6 bases from V and 2 bases from J; bases unmatched to any gene: 12. The CDR3 totals 15 residues. CDR3 region: CSARPGTVLNYGYTF. DNA for the CDR3: TGCAGTGCCAGACCCGGGACAGTACTAAACTATGGCTACACCTTC.